Listed below are T cell receptor beta chains from one sample, sequenced in a study of beta chain features in type 1 diabetes. TCRdb's table, derived via immunoSEQ multiplex PCR, lists solely in-frame clones and lacks some. The profile covers 400,000 to 500,000 clones, with approximately 15% appearing a single time and approximately 0.035% taken by the ten largest. The sequenced material came from naive CD4+ T cells from blood. The receptor source for this set is a man aged 25 to 45 in good health. Each CDR3 is given with its conserved first and last residue. The order of the fields is V gene, D gene, J gene, clone size, CDR3 protein, CDR3 DNA. The D gene is left open where the match is weak. Size values are once, few and many counts, or a class for expanded clones, and some rows have none.

TRBV27,NA,TRBJ2-3,NA,CASSLIGIDTQYF,TGTGCCAGCAGTTTAATTGGCATAGATACGCAGTATTTT
TRBV27,NA,TRBJ1-4,NA,CASSTYMGEKLFF,TGTGCCAGCAGCACCTACATGGGCGAAAAACTGTTTTTT
TRBV5-6,NA,TRBJ2-6,few,CASSPVRGANVLTF,TGTGCCAGCAGCCCGGTTCGAGGGGCCAACGTCCTGACTTTC
TRBV19,TRBD1,TRBJ1-4,NA,CASSSTGEARKLFF,TGTGCCAGTAGTTCCACAGGGGAAGCAAGAAAACTGTTTTTT
TRBV6-6,TRBD1,TRBJ2-3,few,CAIDRAGTDTQYF,TGTGCCATAGACAGGGCCGGCACAGATACGCAGTATTTT
TRBV11-3,NA,TRBJ2-3,NA,CASSPLGGTQYF,TGTGCCAGCAGCCCCCTTGGGGGTACGCAGTATTTT
TRBV18,NA,TRBJ2-1,few,CASSPPTRSSYNEQFF,TGTGCCAGCTCACCACCGACTCGAAGCTCCTACAATGAGCAGTTCTTC
TRBV9,NA,TRBJ2-1,NA,CASSVAQHNEQFF,TGTGCCAGCAGCGTAGCCCAGCACAATGAGCAGTTCTTC
TRBV18,NA,TRBJ1-2,NA,CASSEGAYGYTF,TGTGCCAGCTCAGAGGGAGCCTATGGCTACACCTTC
TRBV10-3,TRBD2,TRBJ2-2,NA,CAISERGSTNTGELFF,TGTGCCATCAGTGAACGCGGGAGTACGAACACCGGGGAGCTGTTTTTT
TRBV10-3,NA,TRBJ2-7,NA,CAISESVVYEQYF,TGTGCCATCAGTGAGTCGGTGGTTTACGAGCAGTACTTC
TRBV19,NA,TRBJ1-2,few,CASSIKRGTGYTF,TGTGCCAGTAGTATAAAGAGGGGTACGGGCTACACCTTC
TRBV11-2,NA,TRBJ1-2,once,CASSYLLSTYYGYTF,TGTGCCAGCAGCTACTTACTCTCAACCTACTATGGCTACACCTTC
TRBV30,NA,TRBJ1-3,few,CAWSVGSRNTIYF,TGTGCCTGGAGTGTAGGCAGCCGAAACACCATATATTTT
TRBV4-3,NA,TRBJ2-1,NA,CASSQAWRDNNEQFF,TGCGCCAGCAGCCAAGCGTGGCGGGACAACAATGAGCAGTTCTTC
TRBV29-1,NA,TRBJ2-2,NA,CSYKTENTGELFF,TGCAGCTATAAGACAGAAAACACCGGGGAGCTGTTTTTT
TRBV12-5,NA,TRBJ2-2,few,CASSYTGELFF,TGTGCTAGTTCCTACACCGGGGAGCTGTTTTTT
TRBV7-2,TRBD2,TRBJ2-1,few,CASSVTSGRNEQFF,TGTGCCAGCAGCGTCACTAGCGGGAGAAATGAGCAGTTCTTC
TRBV29-1,NA,TRBJ1-1,NA,CSVDKNTEAFF,TGCAGCGTGGACAAGAACACTGAAGCTTTCTTT
TRBV4-3,NA,TRBJ2-6,few,CASSQDFRPSGANVLTF,TGCGCCAGCAGCCAAGATTTTCGACCCTCTGGGGCCAACGTCCTGACTTTC
TRBV7-9,NA,TRBJ2-2,NA,CASSLDAGHTGELFF,TGTGCCAGCAGCTTAGATGCAGGGCACACCGGGGAGCTGTTTTTT
TRBV5-6,NA,TRBJ2-3,NA,CASSLGGSTDTQYF,TGTGCCAGCAGCTTGGGGGGCAGCACAGATACGCAGTATTTT
TRBV5-1,NA,TRBJ2-3,NA,CASSLEGSTDTQYF,TGCGCCAGCAGCTTGGAAGGGAGCACAGATACGCAGTATTTT
TRBV30,TRBD2,TRBJ2-5,NA,CAWGGASGSQETQYF,TGTGCCTGGGGAGGGGCTAGCGGGAGTCAAGAGACCCAGTACTTC
TRBV25-1,TRBD1,TRBJ2-7,few,CASSEFRPGQARSYEQYF,TGTGCCAGCAGTGAGTTTCGCCCGGGACAGGCGCGTTCCTACGAGCAGTACTTC
TRBV7-9,TRBD2,TRBJ2-1,NA,CASSLGSGRANEQFF,TGTGCCAGCAGCTTAGGTAGCGGGAGGGCCAATGAGCAGTTCTTC
TRBV27,NA,TRBJ2-1,NA,CASSLQGVASQFF,TGTGCCAGCAGTCTCCAGGGCGTCGCGTCTCAGTTCTTC
TRBV30,NA,TRBJ2-5,few,CAWSQPSLGGETQYF,TGTGCCTGGTCCCAGCCCTCTTTAGGGGGAGAGACCCAGTACTTC
TRBV5-6,NA,TRBJ2-3,NA,CASSSGDTQYF,TGTGCCAGCAGCTCGGGTGATACGCAGTATTTT
TRBV20-1,NA,TRBJ1-4,NA,CSARQNEKLFF,TGCAGTGCTAGACAGAATGAAAAACTGTTTTTT
TRBV6-7,TRBD1,TRBJ1-1,few,CASTYLDRANTEAFF,TGTGCCAGCACTTACCTAGACAGGGCGAACACTGAAGCTTTCTTT
TRBV14,NA,TRBJ1-2,few,CASSQKGRDYGYTF,TGTGCCAGCAGCCAGAAGGGACGGGACTATGGCTACACCTTC
TRBV29-1,TRBD1,TRBJ2-1,NA,CSVDWTGYNEQFF,TGCAGCGTTGATTGGACAGGCTACAATGAGCAGTTCTTC
TRBV29-1,NA,TRBJ1-4,NA,CSVEDEGEKLFF,TGCAGCGTTGAAGATGAGGGTGAAAAACTGTTTTTT
TRBV18,NA,TRBJ1-1,NA,CASSPVGRQNTEAFF,TGTGCCAGCTCACCAGTGGGAAGGCAGAACACTGAAGCTTTCTTT
TRBV7-2,NA,TRBJ2-1,once,CASSLGPSEQFF,TGTGCCAGCAGCTTAGGCCCGAGTGAGCAGTTCTTC
TRBV27,NA,TRBJ1-2,few,CASSFILEERRVYGYTF,TGTGCCAGCAGTTTTATCCTAGAGGAGAGAAGAGTCTATGGCTACACCTTC
TRBV5-1,NA,TRBJ2-3,NA,CASSRRRDTQYF,TGCGCCAGCAGCCGGAGGAGAGATACGCAGTATTTT
TRBV29-1,TRBD2,TRBJ2-3,once,CSGSGRYTDTQYF,TGCAGCGGCAGCGGGAGGTACACAGATACGCAGTATTTT
TRBV10-3,NA,TRBJ2-1,few,CAISESGSQIYSYNEQFF,TGTGCCATCAGTGAGTCGGGTAGTCAGATATACTCCTACAATGAGCAGTTCTTC
TRBV7-9,TRBD1,TRBJ1-1,NA,CASSPRQGDTEAFF,TGTGCCAGCAGCCCCCGACAGGGGGACACTGAAGCTTTCTTT
TRBV7-9,NA,TRBJ1-1,few,CASSPGHLIVMNTEAFF,TGTGCCAGCAGCCCGGGACACCTGATCGTTATGAACACTGAAGCTTTCTTT
TRBV27,NA,TRBJ2-7,NA,CASSPPQGYEQYF,TGTGCCAGCAGTCCCCCCCAGGGATACGAGCAGTACTTC
TRBV6-6,NA,TRBJ2-1,few,CASAGKGVGEQFF,TGTGCCTCGGCGGGGAAAGGCGTAGGTGAGCAGTTCTTC
TRBV9,NA,TRBJ2-2,few,CASSVGLDTGELFF,TGTGCCAGCAGCGTAGGCTTGGACACCGGGGAGCTGTTTTTT
TRBV29-1,NA,TRBJ1-3,NA,CSVPRTANSGNTIYF,TGCAGCGTCCCGAGGACAGCTAACTCTGGAAACACCATATATTTT
TRBV19,TRBD1,TRBJ2-1,NA,CASSIATGWDEQFF,TGTGCCAGTAGTATAGCGACAGGGTGGGATGAGCAGTTCTTC